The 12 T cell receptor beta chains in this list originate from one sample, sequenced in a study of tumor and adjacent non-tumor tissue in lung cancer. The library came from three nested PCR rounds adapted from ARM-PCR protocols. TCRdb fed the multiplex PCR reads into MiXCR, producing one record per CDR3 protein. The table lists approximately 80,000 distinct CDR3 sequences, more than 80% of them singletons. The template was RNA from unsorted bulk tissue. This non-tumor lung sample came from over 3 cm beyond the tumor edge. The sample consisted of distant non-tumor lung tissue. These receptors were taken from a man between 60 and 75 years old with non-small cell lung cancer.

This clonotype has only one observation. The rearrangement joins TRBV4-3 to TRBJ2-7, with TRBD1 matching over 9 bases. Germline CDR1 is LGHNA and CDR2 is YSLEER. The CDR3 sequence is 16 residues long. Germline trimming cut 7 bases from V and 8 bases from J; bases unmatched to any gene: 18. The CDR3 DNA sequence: TGCGCCAGCAACCAGTGGGGGGACAGGGCAGTTTACAAGCAGTACTTC. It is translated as CASNQWGDRAVYKQYF.

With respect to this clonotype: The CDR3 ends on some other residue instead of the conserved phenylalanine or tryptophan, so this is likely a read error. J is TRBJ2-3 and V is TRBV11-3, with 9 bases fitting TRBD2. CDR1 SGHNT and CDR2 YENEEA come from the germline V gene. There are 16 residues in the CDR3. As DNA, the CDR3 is TGTGCCAGCAGCTTACTCGCGGGAGGGTACACTGATATGCAGTATCTT. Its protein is CASSLLAGGYTDMQYL.

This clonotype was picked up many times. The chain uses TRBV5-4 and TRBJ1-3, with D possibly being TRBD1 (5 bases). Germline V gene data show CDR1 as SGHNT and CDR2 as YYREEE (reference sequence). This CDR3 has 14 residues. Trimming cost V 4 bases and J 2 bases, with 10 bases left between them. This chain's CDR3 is CASSLQGAGNTIYF. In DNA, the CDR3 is TGTGCCAGCAGCCTTCAGGGCGCTGGAAACACCATATATTTT.

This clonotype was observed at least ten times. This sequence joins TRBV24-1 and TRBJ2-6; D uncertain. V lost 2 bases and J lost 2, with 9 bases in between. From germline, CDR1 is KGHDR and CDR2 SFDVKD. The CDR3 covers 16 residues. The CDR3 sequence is CATSDSTPPGANVLTF. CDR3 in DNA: TGTGCCACCAGTGATTCTACACCCCCTGGGGCCAACGTCCTGACTTTC.

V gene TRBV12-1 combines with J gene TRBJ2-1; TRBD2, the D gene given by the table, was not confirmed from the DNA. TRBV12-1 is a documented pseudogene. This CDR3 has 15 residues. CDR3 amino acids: CASSSVTGVADEQFF. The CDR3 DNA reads TGTGCCAGCAGCTCTGTGACGGGAGTTGCTGATGAGCAGTTCTTC.

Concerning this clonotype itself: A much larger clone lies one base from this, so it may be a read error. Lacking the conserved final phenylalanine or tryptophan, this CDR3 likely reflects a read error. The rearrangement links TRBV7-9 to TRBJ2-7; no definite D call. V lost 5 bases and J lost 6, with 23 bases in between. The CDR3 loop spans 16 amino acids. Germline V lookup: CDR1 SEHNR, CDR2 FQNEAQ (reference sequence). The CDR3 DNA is TGTGCCAGCAGCCCGAGCAGTCAACAGCCCCGGGTCGAGCAGTACTCC. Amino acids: CASSPSSQQPRVEQYS.

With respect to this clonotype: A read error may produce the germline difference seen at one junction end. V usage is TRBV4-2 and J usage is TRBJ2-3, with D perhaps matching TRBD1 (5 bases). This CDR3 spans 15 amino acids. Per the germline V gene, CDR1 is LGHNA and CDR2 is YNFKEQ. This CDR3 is CASSQGRVPTDKQYF. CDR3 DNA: TGTGCCAGCAGCCAAGGCAGGGTCCCCACAGATAAGCAGTATTTT.

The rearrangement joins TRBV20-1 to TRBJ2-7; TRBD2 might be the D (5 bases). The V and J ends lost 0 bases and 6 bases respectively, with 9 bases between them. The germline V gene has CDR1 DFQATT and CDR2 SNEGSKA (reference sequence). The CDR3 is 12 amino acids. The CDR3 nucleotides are TGCAGTGCTAGAGATAACAGCGGCGAGCAGTACTTC. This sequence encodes CSARDNSGEQYF.

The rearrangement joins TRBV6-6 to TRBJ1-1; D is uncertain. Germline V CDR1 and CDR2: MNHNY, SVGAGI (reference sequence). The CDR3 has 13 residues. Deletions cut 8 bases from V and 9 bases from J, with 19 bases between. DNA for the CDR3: TGTGCCAGCTGTATCGGACGGGAAGGGAAAGCTTTCTTT. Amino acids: CASCIGREGKAFF.

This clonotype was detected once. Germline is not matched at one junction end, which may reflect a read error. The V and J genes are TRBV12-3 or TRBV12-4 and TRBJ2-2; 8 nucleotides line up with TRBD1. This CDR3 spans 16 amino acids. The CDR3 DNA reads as TGTGCCAGCAGTTTATGGGGACAGGATCCGTACGGGGTGCTGTTTTTT. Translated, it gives CASSLWGQDPYGVLFF.

CDR3 nucleotides: TGCAGTGCTAGATACCGGGGGGCGAAGACAGATACGCAGTATTTT. Its protein is CSARYRGAKTDTQYF. V and J are TRBV20-1 and TRBJ2-3; tentative D call: TRBD2 (7 bases). CDR1 is DFQATT and CDR2 is SNEGSKA in the germline V gene (reference sequence). V lost 2 bases and J lost 3, with 15 bases in between. The CDR3 has 15 amino acids.

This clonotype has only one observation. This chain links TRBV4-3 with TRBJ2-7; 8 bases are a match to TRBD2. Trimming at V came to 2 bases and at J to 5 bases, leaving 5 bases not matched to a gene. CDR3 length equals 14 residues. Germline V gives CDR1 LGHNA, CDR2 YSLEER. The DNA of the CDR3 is TGCGCCAGCAGCCAACTGGACGGGGGGGACGAGCAGTACTTC. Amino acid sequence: CASSQLDGGDEQYF.